This T cell receptor (beta chain) was identified in a study of cytomegalovirus exposure and HLA in healthy donors. About the study: Counted in an early data release were about 85 million unique TCRs from HLA-typed donors.

Donors were nominally healthy when sampled, though unrecorded immune exposures were likely. Germline trimming cut 5 bases from V and 2 bases from J; bases unmatched to any gene: 7. Germline V lookup: CDR1 SNHLY, CDR2 FYNNEI. This CDR3 is built from 16 residues. In its sample, this clone was seen a few times. Its antigen is unidentified. General study points: Among TCR beta chains of equal frequency, HLA-associated ones were more clonally expanded in a later analysis. V- and J-gene trimming in TCR beta was tied to a missense DCLRE1C variant by an analysis performed later.

The PCR employed 60 Vbeta primers together with 13 Jbeta primers. TCRdb's copy holds only in-frame clones and misses some; the assay was immunoSEQ multiplex PCR. The repertoire includes roughly 140,000 clones, approximately 85% of them detected once, and roughly 6.7% sits in the top ten. This receptor was taken from a man aged 45-60 years in good health and CMV-seropositive. The material sequenced was PBMCs. The chain links TRBV2 to TRBJ2-1; 9 nucleotides line up with TRBD2. In DNA form, the CDR3 reads TGTGCCAGCAGTATTAGCGGGAGTATGACCTACAATGAGCAGTTCTTC. Its translation: CASSISGSMTYNEQFF.